This TCR beta chain was captured by sequencing in a study of T cell responses to AZD1222 COVID-19 vaccine. Findings of the study overall: Vaccine-related CD4 TCRs covered spike, predominating at 160-218 and 743-854.

Per the germline V gene, CDR1 is SGHDN and CDR2 is FVKESK. The CDR3 loop spans 15 amino acids. Trimming left V 1 base short and J 2 bases short, with 11 bases between. Clones were sequenced by immunoSEQ multiplex PCR, and TCRdb holds only the in-frame ones, with some missing. The sample yields about 180,000 clones, about 92% seen once. About this clone itself: Its antigen is unidentified.

The sequence came from an adult in good health. The rearrangement uses TRBV14 and TRBJ1-2, with D hard to call. The source was peripheral blood, collected on day 0 of AZD1222 vaccination. The CDR3 spells CASSQGDQANYGYTF. CDR3 DNA sequence: TGTGCCAGCAGCCAAGGCGATCAGGCGAACTATGGCTACACCTTC.